This T cell receptor beta chain appears in the sequencing data of a study of T-cell memory formation after mild COVID-19. Study-wide background: There were largely donor-specific TCR clusters. Study-level results: CM and EM subsets held most contracting CD4+ clones; EMRA held CD8+ ones. The study found balanced CD4/CD8 in clones contracting day 15 to 85 and a CD4+ lean in later expanders.

The CDR3 has 12 amino acids. Trimming took 4 bases from V and 1 from J, leaving 7 bases between them. CDR1 and CDR2 from the germline V gene are GTSNPN and SVGIG (reference sequence). This clonotype has only a few counts. Its target is unknown. Libraries for TCRalpha and TCRbeta carried sample barcodes and unique molecular identifiers via 5'RACE. TCRdb reprocessed the 5' RACE reads via MiXCR and lists one record per CDR3 protein. The sample holds about 560,000 distinct CDR3 sequences; roughly 17% are singletons and the top ten take approximately 8.1%. Sequencing was performed on PBMCs or a T cell subset sorted from them (not recorded which). The receptor's source is an adult woman who had mild COVID-19 (a few samples of this study predate the infection). Cell type and time point are not known. This chain joins TRBV30 and TRBJ1-1, with D unresolved. CDR3 sequence: CAWITGNTEAFF. The CDR3 DNA reads TGTGCCTGGATAACGGGGAACACTGAAGCTTTCTTT.